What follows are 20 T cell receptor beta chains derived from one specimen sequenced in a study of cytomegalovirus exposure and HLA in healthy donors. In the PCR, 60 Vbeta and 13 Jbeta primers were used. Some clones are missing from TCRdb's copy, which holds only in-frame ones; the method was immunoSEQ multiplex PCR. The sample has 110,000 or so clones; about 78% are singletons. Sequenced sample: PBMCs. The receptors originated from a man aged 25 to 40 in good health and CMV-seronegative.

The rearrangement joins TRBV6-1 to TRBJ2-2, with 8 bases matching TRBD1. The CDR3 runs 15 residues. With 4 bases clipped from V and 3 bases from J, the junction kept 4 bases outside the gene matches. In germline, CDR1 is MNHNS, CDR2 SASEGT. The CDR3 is CASSARTGYTGELFF. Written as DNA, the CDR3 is TGTGCCAGCAGTGCTCGGACAGGGTACACCGGGGAGCTGTTTTTT.

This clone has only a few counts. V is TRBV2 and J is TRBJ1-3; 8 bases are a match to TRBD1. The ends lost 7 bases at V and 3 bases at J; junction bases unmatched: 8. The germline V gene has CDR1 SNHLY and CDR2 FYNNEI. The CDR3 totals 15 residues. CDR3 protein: CASTGAGGIGNTIYF. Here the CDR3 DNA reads TGTGCCAGCACCGGAGCAGGGGGCATTGGAAACACCATATATTTT.

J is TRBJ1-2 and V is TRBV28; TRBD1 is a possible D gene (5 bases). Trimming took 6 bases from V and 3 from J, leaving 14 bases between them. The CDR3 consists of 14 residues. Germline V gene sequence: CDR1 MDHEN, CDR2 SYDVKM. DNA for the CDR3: TGTGCCAGCAGGGGACTTGGGGGATACTATGGCTACACCTTC. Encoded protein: CASRGLGGYYGYTF.

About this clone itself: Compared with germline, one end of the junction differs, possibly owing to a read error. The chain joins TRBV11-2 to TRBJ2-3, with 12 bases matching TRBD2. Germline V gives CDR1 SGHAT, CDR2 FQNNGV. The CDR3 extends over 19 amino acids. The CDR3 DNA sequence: TGTGCCAGCAGTTTAGATGGACTAGCGGGGCTCTCTAGCACAGATACGCAGTATTTT. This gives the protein CASSLDGLAGLSSTDTQYF.

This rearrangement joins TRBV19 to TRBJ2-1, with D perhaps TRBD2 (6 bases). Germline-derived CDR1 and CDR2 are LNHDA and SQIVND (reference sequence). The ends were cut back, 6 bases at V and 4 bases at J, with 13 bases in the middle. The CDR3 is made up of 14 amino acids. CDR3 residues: CASRPTGGYNEQFF. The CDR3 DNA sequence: TGTGCCAGTAGACCGACCGGAGGGTACAATGAGCAGTTCTTC.

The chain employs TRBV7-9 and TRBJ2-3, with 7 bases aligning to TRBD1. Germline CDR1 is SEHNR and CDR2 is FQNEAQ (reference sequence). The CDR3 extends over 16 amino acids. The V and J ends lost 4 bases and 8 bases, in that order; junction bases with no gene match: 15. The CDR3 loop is CASSSGGRGQSRTQYF. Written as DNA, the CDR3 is TGTGCCAGCAGCTCAGGCGGTCGGGGACAGAGTCGTACGCAGTATTTT.

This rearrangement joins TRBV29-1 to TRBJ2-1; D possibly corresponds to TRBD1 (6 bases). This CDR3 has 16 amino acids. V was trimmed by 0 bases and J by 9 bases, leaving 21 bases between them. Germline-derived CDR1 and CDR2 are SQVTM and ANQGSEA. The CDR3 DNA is TGCAGCGTTGAAGATATGACAGGTTGGATGGGTTTTGAGCAGTTCTTC. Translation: CSVEDMTGWMGFEQFF.

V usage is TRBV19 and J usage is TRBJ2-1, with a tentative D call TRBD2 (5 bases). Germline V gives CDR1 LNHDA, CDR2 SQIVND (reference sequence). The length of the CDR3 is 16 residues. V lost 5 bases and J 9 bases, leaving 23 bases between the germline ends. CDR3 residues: CASSGLGLERSAEQFF. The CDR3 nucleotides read TGTGCCAGTAGTGGGCTTGGGCTTGAGCGGAGCGCTGAGCAGTTCTTC.

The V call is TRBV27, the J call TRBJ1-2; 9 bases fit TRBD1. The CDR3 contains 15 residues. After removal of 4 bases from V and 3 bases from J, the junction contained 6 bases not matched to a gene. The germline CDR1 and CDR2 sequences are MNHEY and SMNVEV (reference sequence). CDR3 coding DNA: TGTGCCAGCAGTTCACAGGGGGCGGTTGACTATGGCTACACCTTC. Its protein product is CASSSQGAVDYGYTF.

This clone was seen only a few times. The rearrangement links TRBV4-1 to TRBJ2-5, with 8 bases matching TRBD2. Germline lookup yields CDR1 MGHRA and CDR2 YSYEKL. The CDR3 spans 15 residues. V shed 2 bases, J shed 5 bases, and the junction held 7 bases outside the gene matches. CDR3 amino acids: CASSQLAGTIETQYF. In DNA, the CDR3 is TGCGCCAGCAGCCAACTAGCGGGTACGATTGAGACCCAGTACTTC.

The CDR3 loop is CASSIRKREPADTQYF. The CDR3 nucleotides read TGTGCCAGTAGTATACGGAAGCGGGAGCCCGCAGATACGCAGTATTTT. The rearrangement joins TRBV19 to TRBJ2-3, with 8 bases lining up with TRBD2. The CDR3 totals 16 residues. Trimming cost V 2 bases and J 4 bases; bases outside gene matches: 8. Germline lookup yields CDR1 LNHDA and CDR2 SQIVND (reference sequence). The full variable domain, with the rest looked up from reference TRBV19 and TRBJ2-3, is DGGITQSPKYLFRKEGQNVTLSCEQNLNHDAMYWYRQDPGQGLRLIYYSQIVNDFQKGDIAEGYSVSREKKESFPLTVTSAQKNPTAFYLCASSIRKREPADTQYFGPGTRLTVL.

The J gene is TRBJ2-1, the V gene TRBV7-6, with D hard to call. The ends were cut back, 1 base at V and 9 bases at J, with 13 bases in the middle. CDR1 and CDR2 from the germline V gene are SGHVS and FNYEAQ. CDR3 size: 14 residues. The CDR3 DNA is TGTGCCAGCAGCTTAGGTAGAGGTGTGTCTGAGCAGTTCTTC. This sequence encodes CASSLGRGVSEQFF. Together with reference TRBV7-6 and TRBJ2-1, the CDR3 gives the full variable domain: GAGVSQSPRYKVTKRGQDVALRCDPISGHVSLYWYRQALGQGPEFLTYFNYEAQQDKSGLPNDRFSAERPEGSISTLTIQRTEQRDSAMYRCASSLGRGVSEQFFGPGTRLTVL.

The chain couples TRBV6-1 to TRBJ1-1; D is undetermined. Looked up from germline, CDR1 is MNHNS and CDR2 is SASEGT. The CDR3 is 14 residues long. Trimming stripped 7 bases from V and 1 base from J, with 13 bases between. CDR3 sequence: CASIETRSNTEAFF. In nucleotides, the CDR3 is TGTGCCAGCATTGAGACAAGATCGAACACTGAAGCTTTCTTT.

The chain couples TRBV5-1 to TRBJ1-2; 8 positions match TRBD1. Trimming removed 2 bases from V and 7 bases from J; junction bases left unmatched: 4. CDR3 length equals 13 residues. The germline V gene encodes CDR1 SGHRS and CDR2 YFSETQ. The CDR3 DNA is TGCGCCAGCAGCTTAAAGACAGGGGCTGGCTACACCTTC. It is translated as CASSLKTGAGYTF. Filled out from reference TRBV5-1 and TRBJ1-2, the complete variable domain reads KAGVTQTPRYLIKTRGQQVTLSCSPISGHRSVSWYQQTPGQGLQFLFEYFSETQRNKGNFPGRFSGRQFSNSRSEMNVSTLELGDSALYLCASSLKTGAGYTFGSGTRLTVV.

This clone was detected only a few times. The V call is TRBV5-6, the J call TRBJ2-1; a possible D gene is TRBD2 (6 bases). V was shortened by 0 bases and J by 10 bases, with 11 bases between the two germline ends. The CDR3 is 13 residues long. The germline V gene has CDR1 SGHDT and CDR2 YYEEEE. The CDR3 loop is CASSLDVGGEQFF. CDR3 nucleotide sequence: TGTGCCAGCAGCTTGGATGTGGGAGGCGAGCAGTTCTTC.

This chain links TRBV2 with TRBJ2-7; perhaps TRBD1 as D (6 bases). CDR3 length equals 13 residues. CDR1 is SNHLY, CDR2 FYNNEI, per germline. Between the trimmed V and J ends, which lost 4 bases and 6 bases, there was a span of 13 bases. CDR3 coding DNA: TGTGCCAGCAGTGCCCCAGGGGAATTCGAGCAGTACTTC. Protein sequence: CASSAPGEFEQYF.

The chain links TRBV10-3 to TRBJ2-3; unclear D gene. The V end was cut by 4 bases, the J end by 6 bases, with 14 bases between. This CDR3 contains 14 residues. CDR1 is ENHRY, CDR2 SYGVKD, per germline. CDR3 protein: CAISGTQSVDTQYF. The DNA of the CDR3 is TGTGCCATCAGTGGAACCCAAAGCGTGGATACGCAGTATTTT.

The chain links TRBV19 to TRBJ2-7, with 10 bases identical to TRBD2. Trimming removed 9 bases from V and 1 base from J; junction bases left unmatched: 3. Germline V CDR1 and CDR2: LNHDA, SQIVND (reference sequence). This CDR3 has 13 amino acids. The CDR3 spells CASKLAGSYEQYF. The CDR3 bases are TGTGCCAGCAAACTAGCGGGATCCTACGAGCAGTACTTC.

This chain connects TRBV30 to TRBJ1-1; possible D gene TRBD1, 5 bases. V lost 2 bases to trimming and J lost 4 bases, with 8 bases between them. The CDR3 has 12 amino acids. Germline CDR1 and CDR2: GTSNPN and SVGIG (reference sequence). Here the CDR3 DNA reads TGTGCCTGGAGTCTGGGGGGCACTGAAGCTTTCTTT. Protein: CAWSLGGTEAFF.

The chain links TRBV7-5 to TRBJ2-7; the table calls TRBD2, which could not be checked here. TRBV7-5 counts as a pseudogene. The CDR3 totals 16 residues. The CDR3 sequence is CVRSLALTSGSYEQYF. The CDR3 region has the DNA TGTGTCAGAAGCTTAGCCCTGACTAGCGGCTCCTACGAGCAGTACTTC.